A selection of T cell receptor beta chains follows, all from one sample in a study of post-analysis software for immune sequencing data. TCRdb fed the PCR reads into MiXCR, producing one record per CDR3 protein. The sample holds roughly 800,000 distinct CDR3 sequences, approximately 57% seen once. The specimen was blood. The receptors were sampled from a girl aged 5-17 years with multiple sclerosis. Each CDR3 is given with its conserved first and last residue. D genes are given only for firm matches. Only some rows state a clone size, as once, few, many or a class for expanded clones.

V	J	length	size	D	CDR3	DNA
TRBV4-1	TRBJ1-1	14	few	-	CASQTQGAATEAFF	TGCGCCAGCCAAACCCAAGGGGCGGCCACTGAAGCTTTCTTT
TRBV5-1	TRBJ2-4	14	-	-	CASSPGTLGNIQYF	TGCGCCAGCAGCCCGGGGACTTTAGGGAACATTCAGTACTTC
TRBV7-2	TRBJ2-5	13	few	-	CASSLGGNRRGYF	TGTGCCAGCAGCTTAGGGGGGAACCGACGTGGGTACTTC
TRBV20-1	TRBJ2-1	13	few	-	CSAIRLGDTEQFF	TGCAGTGCTATCCGACTAGGAGACACTGAGCAGTTCTTC
TRBV20-1	TRBJ2-1	15	-	-	CSAGEGGSSYNEQFF	TGCAGTGCAGGTGAAGGGGGGAGCTCCTACAATGAGCAGTTCTTC
TRBV7-9	TRBJ1-2	17	-	-	CASSPTEGLVPLYGYTF	TGTGCCAGCAGCCCGACCGAGGGACTTGTTCCTCTCTATGGCTACACCTTC
TRBV20-1	TRBJ1-1	12	-	-	CSAIQQNTEAFF	TGCAGTGCGATCCAACAGAACACTGAAGCTTTCTTT
TRBV12-3/TRBV12-4	TRBJ2-1	15	-	TRBD2	CASSLLAGGLNEQFF	TGTGCCAGCAGTTTACTAGCGGGGGGTCTCAATGAGCAGTTCTTC
TRBV11-2	TRBJ2-1	15	-	-	CASSSGGELENEQFF	TGTGCCAGCAGCTCCGGAGGGGAGTTGGAAAATGAGCAGTTCTTC
TRBV7-6	TRBJ1-2	14	-	TRBD1	CASSSGTGGYGYTF	TGTGCCAGCAGCTCCGGGACAGGGGGCTATGGCTACACCTTC
TRBV29-1	TRBJ2-1	17	-	TRBD2	CSVEAIRSGGFDNEQFF	TGCAGCGTTGAAGCAATAAGGAGCGGGGGGTTCGACAATGAGCAGTTCTTC
TRBV21-1	TRBJ1-2	13	-	-	CASSNEVNYGYTF	TGTGCCAGCAGCAATGAAGTTAACTATGGCTACACCTTC
TRBV5-1	TRBJ2-3	15	-	TRBD2	CASSWGLVVADTQYF	TGCGCCAGCAGCTGGGGACTAGTAGTCGCAGATACGCAGTATTTT
TRBV29-1	TRBJ2-5	13	few	-	CSVEEGVQETQYF	TGCAGCGTTGAAGAAGGGGTACAAGAGACCCAGTACTTC
TRBV4-2	TRBJ1-1	15	few	TRBD1	CASSPAGTGGTEAFF	TGTGCCAGCAGCCCAGCCGGGACAGGGGGCACTGAAGCTTTCTTT
TRBV20-1	TRBJ2-5	16	once	TRBD2	CSARAREARDFETQYF	TGCAGTGCTAGAGCGCGGGAGGCGAGGGATTTTGAGACCCAGTACTTC
TRBV29-1	TRBJ1-4	13	-	-	CSVAGGRNEKLFF	TGCAGCGTTGCCGGGGGCAGAAACGAAAAACTGTTTTTT
TRBV4-2	TRBJ2-7	16	-	TRBD2	CASSQPGGGSSYEQYF	TGTGCCAGCAGCCAACCGGGGGGAGGGAGCTCCTACGAGCAGTACTTC
TRBV12-3/TRBV12-4	TRBJ2-5	17	-	TRBD2	CASSPRLAGEPQETQYF	TGTGCCAGCAGTCCCCGACTAGCGGGGGAACCTCAAGAGACCCAGTACTTC
TRBV5-1	TRBJ2-5	12	-	-	CASSATQETQYF	TGCGCCAGCAGCGCGACTCAAGAGACCCAGTACTTC
TRBV20-1	TRBJ2-1	13	-	-	CSAIVGTNNEQFF	TGCAGTGCTATCGTCGGAACTAACAATGAGCAGTTCTTC
TRBV6-5	TRBJ2-7	13	few	-	CASSYLRGSEQYF	TGTGCCAGCAGTTACCTGCGGGGCAGCGAGCAGTACTTC
TRBV12-3/TRBV12-4	TRBJ2-5	16	-	-	CASSLRTGTAGETQYF	TGTGCCAGCAGTTTAAGGACAGGAACAGCGGGAGAGACCCAGTACTTC
TRBV6-2/TRBV6-3	TRBJ2-2	13	-	-	CASSKTQAGELFF	TGTGCCAGCAGTAAGACCCAAGCGGGGGAGCTGTTTTTT
TRBV7-9	TRBJ1-5	16	-	-	CASSLEGVRGNQPQHF	TGTGCCAGCAGCTTAGAAGGGGTCAGGGGCAATCAGCCCCAGCATTTT
TRBV15	TRBJ2-5	15	few	TRBD2	CATSRDMAGGETQYF	TGTGCCACCAGCAGAGATATGGCGGGAGGGGAGACCCAGTACTTC
TRBV6-1	TRBJ2-7	15	-	TRBD2	CASNTLAGGRYEQYF	TGTGCCAGCAACACACTAGCGGGAGGGCGTTACGAGCAGTACTTC
TRBV20-1	TRBJ2-7	15	few	-	CSARGGGANRGEQYF	TGCAGTGCTAGAGGGGGGGGAGCTAACAGGGGCGAGCAGTACTTC
TRBV12-3/TRBV12-4	TRBJ2-7	17	few	-	CASSFFRVAGRIYEQYF	TGTGCCAGCAGTTTTTTCCGGGTGGCGGGACGGATCTACGAGCAGTACTTC